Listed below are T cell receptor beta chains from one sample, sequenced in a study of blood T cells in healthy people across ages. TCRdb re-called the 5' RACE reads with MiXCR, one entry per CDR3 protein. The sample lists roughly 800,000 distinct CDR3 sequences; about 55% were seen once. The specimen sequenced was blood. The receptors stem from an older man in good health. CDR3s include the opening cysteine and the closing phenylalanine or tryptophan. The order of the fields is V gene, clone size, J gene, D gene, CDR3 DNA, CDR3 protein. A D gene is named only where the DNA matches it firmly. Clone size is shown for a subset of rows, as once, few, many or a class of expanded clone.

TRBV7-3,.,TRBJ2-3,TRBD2,TGTGCCAGCAGCCCGGGACTACCAGCAGATACGCAGTATTTT,CASSPGLPADTQYF
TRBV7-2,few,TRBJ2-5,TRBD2,TGTGCCAGCAGCCCTAGCGGGAGTTCTCAAGAGACCCAGTACTTC,CASSPSGSSQETQYF
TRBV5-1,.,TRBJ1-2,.,TGCGCCAGCAGCTTTAACGCCCCCAACTATGGCTACACCTTC,CASSFNAPNYGYTF
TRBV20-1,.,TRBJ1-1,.,TGCAGTGCTAGATCGGACCGATCAGGGGAAGCTTTCTTT,CSARSDRSGEAFF
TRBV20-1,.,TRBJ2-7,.,TGCAGTGCTAGAGATTTTCGCGGGGCCCCCTACGAGCAGTACTTC,CSARDFRGAPYEQYF
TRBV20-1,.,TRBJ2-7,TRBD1,TGCAGTGCTAGAGATGCGGACAGGGTCTACGAGCAGTACTTC,CSARDADRVYEQYF
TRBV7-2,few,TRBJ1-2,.,TGTGCCAGCAGCCATCCCTTCAGCCTCTATGGCTACACCTTC,CASSHPFSLYGYTF
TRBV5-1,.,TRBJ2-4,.,TGCGCCAGCAGCCCAACCGGGGACAAAAACATTCAGTACTTC,CASSPTGDKNIQYF
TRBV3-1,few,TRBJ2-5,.,TGTGCCAGCAGCCAAAGGAGGGGCCACGAGACCCAGTACTTC,CASSQRRGHETQYF
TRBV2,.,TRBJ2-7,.,TGTGCCAGCAGTGAAAGGCAGATCGAGCAGTACTTC,CASSERQIEQYF
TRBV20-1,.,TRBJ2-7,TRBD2,TGCAGTGCTCCTGCGGGACTACCATACAATGAGCAGTACTTC,CSAPAGLPYNEQYF
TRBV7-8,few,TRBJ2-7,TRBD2,TGTGCCAGCAACGGGGGGTCAGGCTACGAGCAGTACTTC,CASNGGSGYEQYF
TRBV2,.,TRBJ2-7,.,TGTGCCAGCAGTGTAGGTCCAGCCATAAGCTCCTACGAGCAGTACTTC,CASSVGPAISSYEQYF
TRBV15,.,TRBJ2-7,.,TGTGCCACCAGCGGAAAGTACGAGCAGTACTTC,CATSGKYEQYF